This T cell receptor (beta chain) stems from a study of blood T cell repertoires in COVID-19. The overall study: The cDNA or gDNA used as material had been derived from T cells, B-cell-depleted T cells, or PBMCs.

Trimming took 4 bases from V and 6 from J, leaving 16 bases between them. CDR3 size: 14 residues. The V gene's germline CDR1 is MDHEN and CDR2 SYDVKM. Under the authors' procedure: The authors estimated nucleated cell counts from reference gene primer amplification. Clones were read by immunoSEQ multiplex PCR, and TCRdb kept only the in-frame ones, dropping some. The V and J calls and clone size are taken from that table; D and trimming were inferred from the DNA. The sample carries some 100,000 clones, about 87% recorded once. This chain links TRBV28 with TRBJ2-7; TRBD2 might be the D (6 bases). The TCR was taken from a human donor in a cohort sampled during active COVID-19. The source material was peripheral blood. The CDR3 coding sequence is TGTGCCAGCAGTTCCCCACCCAGGAGGGGCGAGCAGTACTTC. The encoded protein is CASSSPPRRGEQYF.